These 9 T cell receptor beta chains share one sample of origin, sequenced in a study of cytomegalovirus exposure and HLA in healthy donors. The study ran its PCR with 60 Vbeta and 13 Jbeta primers. Produced via immunoSEQ multiplex PCR; TCRdb's table is partial and in-frame only. The sample shows about 150,000 clones, 65% to 85% of them seen only once. Material: PBMCs. Source of these receptors: a male donor in good health and CMV-seronegative.

V is TRBV28 and J is TRBJ2-7; 9 bases agree with TRBD1. Trimming removed 3 bases from V and 3 bases from J; junction bases left unmatched: 3. The CDR3 is 14 amino acids. Germline CDR1 MDHEN, CDR2 SYDVKM. This chain's CDR3 is CASSFTGGYYEQYF. CDR3 sequence (DNA): TGTGCCAGCAGTTTTACAGGGGGCTACTACGAGCAGTACTTC.

V and J are TRBV6-5 and TRBJ2-7; the match to TRBD1 covers 9 bases. The CDR3 contains 16 residues. Per germline, CDR1 MNHEY and CDR2 SVGAGI. Trimming cost V 2 bases and J 5 bases; bases outside gene matches: 10. Here the CDR3 reads CASSYGWQDRGHEQYF. The CDR3 DNA reads as TGTGCCAGCAGTTACGGTTGGCAGGACAGGGGCCACGAGCAGTACTTC.

The chain joins TRBV6-1 to TRBJ1-1, with D perhaps matching TRBD1 (6 bases). The ends were cut back, 1 base at V and 7 bases at J, with 10 bases in the middle. CDR1 MNHNS and CDR2 SASEGT come from the germline V gene. The CDR3 length is 13 residues. CDR3 bases: TGTGCCAGCAGTGAAGGGGGGCCCCGTGAAGCTTTCTTT. Translated, it gives CASSEGGPREAFF.

In this sample, this clone turned up a few times. The chain has TRBV6-5 and TRBJ1-1, with 7 bases identical to TRBD1. V dropped 2 bases and J dropped 4; count of bases not matched to a gene: 7. The CDR3 is 15 residues long. Germline loops: CDR1 MNHEY, CDR2 SVGAGI. For the CDR3, the DNA is TGTGCCAGCAGTTACCCTTACAGGGGCGTCACTGAAGCTTTCTTT. Its translation is CASSYPYRGVTEAFF.

Here the CDR3 DNA reads TGTGCCAGCAGCCAAGAGCTAGCGGGAGGGGAGCAGTTCTTC. Encoded protein: CASSQELAGGEQFF. The rearrangement uses TRBV4-2 and TRBJ2-1, with 12 bases that match TRBD2. Germline CDR1 reads LGHNA; CDR2 reads YNFKEQ. The ends lost 0 bases at V and 10 bases at J; junction bases unmatched: 1. The CDR3 sequence is 14 residues long.

This clone was picked up one time. This chain joins TRBV6-5 and TRBJ2-3, with D perhaps TRBD2 (5 bases). The CDR3 is 12 residues long. V was pared by 2 bases and J by 6 bases, with 6 bases between. Looked up from germline, CDR1 is MNHEY and CDR2 is SVGAGI. CDR3 amino acids: CASSYEGDTQYF. The CDR3 DNA follows: TGTGCCAGCAGTTACGAGGGTGATACGCAGTATTTT.

The chain recombines TRBV7-9 with TRBJ2-4; perhaps TRBD2 as D (6 bases). Trimming removed 3 bases at V and 10 bases at J, with 10 bases between. Germline V lookup: CDR1 SEHNR, CDR2 FQNEAQ (reference sequence). The CDR3 extends over 12 amino acids. The CDR3 is CASSLLGGIQYF. In DNA, the CDR3 is TGTGCCAGCAGCTTGCTCGGGGGTATTCAGTACTTC. Together with reference TRBV7-9 and TRBJ2-4, the CDR3 gives the full variable domain: DTGVSQNPRHKITKRGQNVTFRCDPISEHNRLYWYRQTLGQGPEFLTYFQNEAQLEKSRLLSDRFSAERPKGSFSTLEIQRTEQGDSAMYLCASSLLGGIQYFGAGTRLSVL.

This clone was detected only once. The rearrangement joins TRBV7-9 to TRBJ1-5, with unresolved D. Germline V gene lookup returns CDR1 SEHNR and CDR2 FQNEAQ (reference sequence). V was clipped by 5 bases and J by 6 bases, with 8 bases between them. The CDR3 runs to 12 residues. The CDR3 is CASSTLSQPQHF. CDR3 coding DNA: TGTGCCAGCAGCACCCTTAGTCAGCCCCAGCATTTT. The complete variable domain, with remaining parts taken from reference TRBV7-9 and TRBJ1-5, reads DTGVSQNPRHKITKRGQNVTFRCDPISEHNRLYWYRQTLGQGPEFLTYFQNEAQLEKSRLLSDRFSAERPKGSFSTLEIQRTEQGDSAMYLCASSTLSQPQHFGDGTRLSIL.

CDR3: CASSEGLPGETQYF. The CDR3 nucleotides read TGTGCCAGCAGTGAAGGGCTGCCGGGAGAGACCCAGTACTTC. This chain uses TRBV2 with TRBJ2-5; no clear D gene. From germline, CDR1 is SNHLY and CDR2 FYNNEI. Trimming cost V 1 base and J 4 bases, with 10 bases left between them. This CDR3 contains 14 residues.